The source of this TCR beta chain is a study of tumor-infiltrating lymphocytes in primary liver carcinoma. Turning to the study itself: Participating patients were men and women between 30 and 69 years old.

Per germline, CDR1 SGHAT and CDR2 FQDESV (reference sequence). The CDR3 is made up of 14 amino acids. Trimming at V came to 5 bases and at J to 5 bases, leaving 5 bases not matched to a gene. On this clonotype: Since no conserved phenylalanine or tryptophan closes the CDR3, a read error is the likely cause.

Starting material of 450 to 500 ng total RNA yielded TCR beta cDNA via a constant-region primer. Slightly modified ARM-PCR served as the procedure for the TCR beta libraries. These libraries came from three rounds of nested multiplex PCR. TRBV1-TRBV30 forward and Cbeta reverse primers drove the first two roughly 10-cycle rounds. TCRdb re-analysed the multiplex PCR reads in MiXCR, keeping a single row per CDR3 protein. The data show about 180,000 distinct CDR3 sequences, 50% to 75% seen once. Germline DNA was also extracted, and blood RNA derived from unsorted whole blood. Patients carried chronic HBV infection without prior treatment.

The TCR comes from a man aged 40-55 years with primary liver carcinoma and hepatitis B virus infection. The chain recombines TRBV11-1 with TRBJ2-5, with 10 bases aligning to TRBD1. Sample: peripheral blood. CDR3 loop: CASSMTGGGETQYS. CDR3 DNA sequence: TGTGCCAGCAGCATGACAGGGGGCGGCGAGACCCAGTACTCG.